The clone carrying this TCR beta chain appeared a single time. Trimming left V 0 bases short and J 1 base short, with 6 bases between. Germline CDR1 reads MNHNY; CDR2 reads SVGAGI (reference sequence). This CDR3 is built from 15 residues. This record belongs to a study of control samples from healthy donors and cancer patients. Only in-frame clones appear in the TCRdb table, and some are missing; sequencing was by immunoSEQ multiplex PCR. The sample holds roughly 120,000 clones, approximately 94% seen once. Sequencing used blood. V gene TRBV6-6 combines with J gene TRBJ2-2, with D perhaps assigned TRBD1 or TRBD2 (5 bases each). The sequence came from a man younger than 45 in good health. The CDR3 sequence is CASSYSRGNTGELFF. CDR3 sequence (DNA): TGTGCCAGCAGTTACTCGAGGGGGAACACCGGGGAGCTGTTTTTT.